The rows below give T cell receptor beta chains drawn from one sample of a study of PD-L1 blockade in urothelial cancer. TCRdb's table, derived via immunoSEQ multiplex PCR, lists solely in-frame clones and lacks some. This sample yields 35,000 to 40,000 clones, of which 86% are seen a single time; roughly 24% belongs to the top ten. Sample: PBMCs, taken around atezolizumab (anti-PD-L1) treatment. Receptors were obtained from a man between 60 and 70 years old with urothelial cancer. Both conserved end residues are part of each CDR3. A D gene is named only where the DNA matches it firmly. Some rows mark clone size as missing; the rest say once, few, many or name a class of expanded clone.

v_gene: TRBV7-2; abundance: .; j_gene: TRBJ1-2; d_gene: TRBD1; CDR3nt: TGTGCCAGCAGCTCCTATCTCGGAGACAGGGCACAGGGCTACACCTTC; CDR3aa: CASSSYLGDRAQGYTF
v_gene: TRBV2; abundance: .; j_gene: TRBJ2-1; d_gene: TRBD2; CDR3nt: TGTGCCAGCAGTGAAGAGTTAGCGGGGGCCAAGAATGAGCAGTTCTTC; CDR3aa: CASSEELAGAKNEQFF
v_gene: TRBV7-2; abundance: once; j_gene: TRBJ1-2; d_gene: .; CDR3nt: TGTGCCAGCAGCTTGGGGGGTGGGTATGGCTACACCTTC; CDR3aa: CASSLGGGYGYTF
v_gene: TRBV6-1; abundance: .; j_gene: TRBJ1-5; d_gene: TRBD1; CDR3nt: TGTGCCAGCGCCTCAGGGGGCAACAATCAGCCCCAGCATTTT; CDR3aa: CASASGGNNQPQHF
v_gene: TRBV7-8; abundance: .; j_gene: TRBJ1-3; d_gene: .; CDR3nt: TGTGCCAGCAGCATAACGCAGGGTTCTGGAAACACCATATATTTT; CDR3aa: CASSITQGSGNTIYF
v_gene: TRBV7-8; abundance: .; j_gene: TRBJ2-7; d_gene: .; CDR3nt: TGTGCCAGCAGCTTAGTTAGTGCGGGGTACGAGCAGTACTTC; CDR3aa: CASSLVSAGYEQYF
v_gene: TRBV11-2; abundance: .; j_gene: TRBJ2-1; d_gene: .; CDR3nt: TGTGCCAGCAGCTTAGGCCGGAGCATTATGTCGAGGAATGAGCAGTTCTTC; CDR3aa: CASSLGRSIMSRNEQFF
v_gene: TRBV7-9; abundance: .; j_gene: TRBJ2-5; d_gene: .; CDR3nt: TGTGCCAGCAGGGGTCTTGAGCGAGAGACCCAGTACTTC; CDR3aa: CASRGLERETQYF
v_gene: TRBV12-5; abundance: .; j_gene: TRBJ2-3; d_gene: TRBD2; CDR3nt: TGTGCTAGTGGTTTGGTACTAACTAGCGGCACAGATACGCAGTATTTT; CDR3aa: CASGLVLTSGTDTQYF
v_gene: TRBV11-2; abundance: .; j_gene: TRBJ2-3; d_gene: TRBD1; CDR3nt: TGTGCCAGCAGCCAAACGACAGGGGGGCTCGGCACAGATACGCAGTATTTT; CDR3aa: CASSQTTGGLGTDTQYF
v_gene: TRBV9; abundance: .; j_gene: TRBJ1-2; d_gene: .; CDR3nt: TGTGCCAGCAGCGTTGGACCCGGTCGCGGGGGTTTTAGTGGCTACACCTTC; CDR3aa: CASSVGPGRGGFSGYTF
v_gene: TRBV5-5; abundance: .; j_gene: TRBJ1-5; d_gene: TRBD1; CDR3nt: TGTGCCAGCAGCTTCGTTGTGGGACAGGCTTCTCAGCCCCAGCATTTT; CDR3aa: CASSFVVGQASQPQHF
v_gene: TRBV16; abundance: .; j_gene: TRBJ2-7; d_gene: .; CDR3nt: TGTGCCAGCAGCCCGGCAGCCGGGGAGCAGTACTTC; CDR3aa: CASSPAAGEQYF
v_gene: TRBV30; abundance: .; j_gene: TRBJ1-5; d_gene: .; CDR3nt: TGTGCCTGGAGTCCCCTGACGGGGGGCTTCGCCCAGCCCCAGCATTTT; CDR3aa: CAWSPLTGGFAQPQHF
v_gene: TRBV7-8; abundance: .; j_gene: TRBJ2-7; d_gene: .; CDR3nt: TGTGCCAGCAGCTTAGCGCAGAAAAACTACGAGCAGTACTTC; CDR3aa: CASSLAQKNYEQYF
v_gene: TRBV4-1; abundance: .; j_gene: TRBJ2-7; d_gene: TRBD2; CDR3nt: TGCGCCAGCAGCCAGAGTATCAGCGGGACCGCCTACGAGCAGTACTTC; CDR3aa: CASSQSISGTAYEQYF
v_gene: TRBV19; abundance: few; j_gene: TRBJ1-6; d_gene: .; CDR3nt: TGTGCCAGTAGTATCCTTGGGGGCAATTCACCCCTCCACTTT; CDR3aa: CASSILGGNSPLHF